This entry describes one T cell receptor beta chain. The antigen is undetermined. One entry per CDR3 protein results from TCRdb running MiXCR on the reads. The sample holds 95,000 to 120,000 distinct CDR3 sequences, over 30% seen once. The record originates from a study of T cell repertoires in cytomegalovirus infection. As for the study in general: Both recently identified HLA-C-restricted and well-studied HLA-B-restricted CMV epitopes were used in the study. Study results and limitations: The study identified carriers of CMV plus the relevant HLA from cumulative public TCR beta family frequency.

From germline, CDR1 is MNHEY and CDR2 SVGAGI. V was clipped by 0 bases and J by 0 bases, with 11 bases between them. The CDR3 contains 16 residues. This chain uses TRBV6-5 with TRBJ1-2; D is unresolved. Sequenced here: CD8+ T cells from cultured PBMCs, sampled from culture after CMV antigen stimulation. The clonotype comes from a human donor in good health (CMV status not recorded). Some clones in this sample may be carry-over from other donors' samples. The CDR3 loop reads CASSYSGNPANYGYTF. The CDR3 coding sequence is TGTGCCAGCAGTTACTCGGGAAATCCAGCTAACTATGGCTACACCTTC.